The clone carrying this T cell receptor (beta chain) came up once. What it binds is unknown. This entry comes from a study of T cell responses to AZD1222 COVID-19 vaccine. Overall study findings and caveats: The reported proportion of spike-specific TCRs targeting unmutated variant regions was nearly half. Possibly, clonal diversity was underestimated; donors were largely white British and included more females. It was only a handful of AZD1222 recipients who were seropositive at baseline. A rise in Spike-specific TCR breadth and depth followed two AZD1222 doses.

Libraries were prepared by immunoSEQ multiplex PCR; TCRdb keeps only in-frame clonotypes and omits some of them. The profile covers roughly 80,000 clones, with 75% to 90% appearing a single time and approximately 5.4% taken by the ten largest. CDR3 size: 10 residues. Trimming removed 6 bases at V and 7 bases at J, with 3 bases between. The germline gives CDR1 KGHSH, CDR2 LQKENI. The source was peripheral blood, collected on day 0 of AZD1222 vaccination. This rearrangement joins TRBV18 to TRBJ1-4; no clear D. This TCR came from an adult in good health. CDR3 in DNA: TGTGCCAGCTCGGGTGAAAAACTGTTTTTT. This gives the protein CASSGEKLFF.